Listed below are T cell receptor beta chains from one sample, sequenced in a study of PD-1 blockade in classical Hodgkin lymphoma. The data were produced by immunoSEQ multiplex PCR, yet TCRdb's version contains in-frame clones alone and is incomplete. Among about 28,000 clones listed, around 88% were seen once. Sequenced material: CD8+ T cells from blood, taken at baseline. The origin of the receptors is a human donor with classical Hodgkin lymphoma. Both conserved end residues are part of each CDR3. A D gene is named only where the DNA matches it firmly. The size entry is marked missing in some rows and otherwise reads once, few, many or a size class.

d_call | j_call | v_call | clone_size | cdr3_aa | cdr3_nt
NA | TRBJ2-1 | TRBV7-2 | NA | CASTPQGGSLRNEQFF | TGTGCCAGCACTCCACAGGGAGGGAGTCTCCGAAATGAGCAGTTCTTC
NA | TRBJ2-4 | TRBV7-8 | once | CASSLAATTKNIQYF | TGTGCCAGCAGCTTAGCAGCTACCACCAAAAACATTCAGTACTTC
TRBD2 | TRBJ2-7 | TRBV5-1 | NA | CASRQLAGRYEQYF | TGCGCCAGCAGACAACTAGCGGGACGATACGAGCAGTACTTC
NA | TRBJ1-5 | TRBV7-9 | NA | CASNAGGNQPQHF | TGTGCCAGCAATGCAGGGGGCAATCAGCCCCAGCATTTT
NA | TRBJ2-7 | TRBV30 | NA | CAWSVLIGDGPYEQYF | TGTGCCTGGAGTGTACTGATCGGGGACGGCCCCTACGAGCAGTACTTC
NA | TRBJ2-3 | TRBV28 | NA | CASSWGSGSTDTQYF | TGTGCCAGCAGCTGGGGGAGCGGATCCACAGATACGCAGTATTTT
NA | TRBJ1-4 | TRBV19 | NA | CASSRQKKLFF | TGTGCCAGTAGTCGACAGAAAAAACTGTTTTTT
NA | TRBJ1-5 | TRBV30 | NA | CAWGIQGRGNQPQHF | TGTGCCTGGGGGATCCAGGGGCGCGGGAATCAGCCCCAGCATTTT
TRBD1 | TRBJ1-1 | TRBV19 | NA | CASTKGDRGLTEAFF | TGTGCCAGTACGAAGGGGGACAGGGGGCTTACTGAAGCTTTCTTT
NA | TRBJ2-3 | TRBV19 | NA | CASSNWRGEETDTQYF | TGTGCCAGTAGTAACTGGAGGGGGGAGGAGACAGATACGCAGTATTTT
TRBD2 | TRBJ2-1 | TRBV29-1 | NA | CSVVGLAGTRSSYNEQFF | TGCAGCGTGGTGGGACTAGCGGGGACCCGAAGCTCCTACAATGAGCAGTTCTTC
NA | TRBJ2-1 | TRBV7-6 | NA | CASRLDQSARNEQFF | TGTGCCAGCAGACTCGATCAGTCGGCGAGGAATGAGCAGTTCTTC
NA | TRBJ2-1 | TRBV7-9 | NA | CASSLSEANEQFF | TGTGCCAGCAGCCTCTCAGAAGCCAATGAGCAGTTCTTC
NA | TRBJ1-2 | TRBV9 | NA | CASSATGGGYTF | TGTGCCAGCAGCGCTACAGGAGGGGGCTACACCTTC
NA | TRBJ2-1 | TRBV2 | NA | CASSGGGWEQFF | TGTGCCAGCTCTGGAGGGGGGTGGGAGCAGTTCTTC
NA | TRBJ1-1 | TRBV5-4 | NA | CASSLLGGLTEAFF | TGTGCCAGCAGCTTACTAGGGGGATTAACTGAAGCTTTCTTT
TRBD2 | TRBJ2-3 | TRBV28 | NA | CASSLLAGYTDTQYF | TGTGCCAGCAGCTTACTAGCGGGATACACAGATACGCAGTATTTT
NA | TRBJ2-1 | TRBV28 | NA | CASTDRNNEQFF | TGTGCCAGCACTGACAGAAACAATGAGCAGTTCTTC
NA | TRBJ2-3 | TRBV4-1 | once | CASSQGLLGGSTDTQYF | TGCGCCAGCAGCCAAGGTCTTCTGGGGGGAAGCACAGATACGCAGTATTTT
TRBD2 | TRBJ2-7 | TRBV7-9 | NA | CASSSLAGGGYEQYF | TGTGCCAGCAGCTCGCTGGCTGGGGGGGGGTACGAGCAGTACTTC
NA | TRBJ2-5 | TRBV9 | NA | CASSPPLQETQYF | TGTGCCAGCAGCCCTCCCCTACAAGAGACCCAGTACTTC
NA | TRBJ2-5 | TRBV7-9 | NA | CASSSDEREETQYF | TGTGCCAGCAGCTCCGATGAGCGGGAAGAGACCCAGTACTTC
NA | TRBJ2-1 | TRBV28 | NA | CASSFRVGNEQFF | TGTGCCAGCAGTTTCAGGGTGGGTAATGAGCAGTTCTTC
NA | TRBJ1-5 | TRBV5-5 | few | CASSFGPGSNQPQHF | TGTGCCAGCAGCTTTGGGCCCGGGAGCAATCAGCCCCAGCATTTT
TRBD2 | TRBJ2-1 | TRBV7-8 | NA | CASSLRTGTSGSALHEQFF | TGTGCCAGCAGCTTAAGGACCGGGACTAGCGGGAGCGCGCTCCATGAGCAGTTCTTC
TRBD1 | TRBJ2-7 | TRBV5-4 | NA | CASSGDRYEQYF | TGTGCCAGCAGCGGGGACAGGTACGAGCAGTACTTC
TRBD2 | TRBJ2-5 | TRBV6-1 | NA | CASSEFFSGTGRETQYF | TGTGCCAGCAGTGAATTCTTTAGCGGGACCGGGAGAGAGACCCAGTACTTC
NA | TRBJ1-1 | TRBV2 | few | CASSDGRTNTEAFF | TGTGCCAGCAGTGATGGACGGACGAACACTGAAGCTTTCTTT
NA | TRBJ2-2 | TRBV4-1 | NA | CASSLRGQNTGELFF | TGCGCCAGCAGCCTAAGGGGACAAAACACCGGGGAGCTGTTTTTT
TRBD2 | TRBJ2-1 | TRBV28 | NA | CASSQREGRNEQFF | TGTGCCAGCAGCCAGCGGGAGGGCCGTAATGAGCAGTTCTTC
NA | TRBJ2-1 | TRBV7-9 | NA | CASSGPATTSYNEQFF | TGTGCCAGCAGCGGACCCGCGACTACCTCCTACAATGAGCAGTTCTTC
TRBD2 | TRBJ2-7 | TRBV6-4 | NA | CASRRLAGESVYEQYF | TGTGCCAGCAGAAGACTAGCGGGAGAGTCGGTCTACGAGCAGTACTTC
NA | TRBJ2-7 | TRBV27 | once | CASSTSSRSYEQYF | TGTGCCAGCAGTACTTCTTCCAGGTCCTACGAGCAGTACTTC
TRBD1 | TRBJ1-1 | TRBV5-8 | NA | CASSPRQGYENTEAFF | TGTGCCAGCAGCCCGCGACAGGGTTATGAAAACACTGAAGCTTTCTTT
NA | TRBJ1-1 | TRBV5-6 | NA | CASSLQQEDTEAFF | TGTGCCAGCAGCTTGCAACAGGAGGACACTGAAGCTTTCTTT
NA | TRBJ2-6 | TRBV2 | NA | CASSERMVGTGPYLLWANVLTF | TGTGCCAGCAGTGAACGGATGGTCGGAACAGGGCCCTACCTCCTCTGGGCCAACGTCCTGACTTTC
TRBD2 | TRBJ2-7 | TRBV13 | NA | CASSLRGTSAAYEQYF | TGTGCCAGCAGCTTACGCGGGACTAGCGCCGCCTACGAGCAGTACTTC
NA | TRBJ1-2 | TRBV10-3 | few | CAISRQENYGYTF | TGTGCCATCAGCCGACAGGAGAACTATGGCTACACCTTC
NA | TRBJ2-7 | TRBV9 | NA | CASSAGLLGEQYF | TGTGCCAGCAGCGCGGGACTCCTCGGCGAGCAGTACTTC
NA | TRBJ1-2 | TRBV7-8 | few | CASSFLEEGGYGYTF | TGTGCCAGCAGCTTCCTCGAGGAAGGGGGATATGGCTACACCTTC
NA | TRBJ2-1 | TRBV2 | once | CASRAVPGHEQFF | TGTGCCAGCAGAGCAGTCCCCGGGCATGAGCAGTTCTTC
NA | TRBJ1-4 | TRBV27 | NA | CASSLGLPTGTSEKLFF | TGTGCCAGCAGTTTGGGGCTACCTACCGGGACTAGTGAAAAACTGTTTTTT
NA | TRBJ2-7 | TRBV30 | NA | CAWNPAPSYEQYF | TGTGCCTGGAATCCAGCGCCTTCCTACGAGCAGTACTTC
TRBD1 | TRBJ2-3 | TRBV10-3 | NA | CATQTGAFTDTQYF | TGTGCCACCCAGACAGGGGCCTTCACAGATACGCAGTATTTT
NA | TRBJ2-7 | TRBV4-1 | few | CASSQEYGTAAPYF | TGCGCCAGCAGCCAAGAATACGGAACAGCCGCCCCGTACTTC